Following are 24 T cell receptor beta chains from one sample sequenced in a study of molecular identifiers for immune sequencing clone quantification. From the PCR reads, TCRdb called clonotypes with MiXCR, one entry per CDR3 protein. This table has about 640,000 distinct CDR3 sequences, 15% to 20% appearing once. Sequenced: naive CD8+ T cells from blood, with Jurkat cell RNA spiked in. Sample subset: FACS-sorted CD8+CD4-CCR7+CD45RA+ naive T cells. The receptor source for this set is a human donor in good health. Some libraries in this study had Jurkat cell RNA spiked in.

This clonotype showed up just a few times. The rearrangement uses TRBV4-3 and TRBJ2-3, with a possible D match to TRBD2 (6 bases). This CDR3 contains 19 residues. CDR1 is LGHNA and CDR2 is YSLEER in the germline V gene. With 0 bases removed from V and 0 bases from J, the gap between germline ends came to 19 bases. The CDR3 region has the DNA TGCGCCAGCAGCCAAGAGGAGACTAGGTTCTCCTATAGCACAGATACGCAGTATTTT. This gives the protein CASSQEETRFSYSTDTQYF.

Regarding this clonotype: Possible read error: a much larger clone is one base away. V is TRBV29-1 and J is TRBJ2-1, with D maybe TRBD2 (6 bases). The CDR3 is made up of 17 amino acids. Trimming took off 0 bases at V and 4 bases at J, with 19 bases between the two ends. Germline lookup yields CDR1 SQVTM and CDR2 ANQGSEA. The CDR3: CSVEESIAEGLYNEQFF. The CDR3 bases are TGCAGCGTTGAAGAATCAATAGCGGAAGGGCTATACAATGAGCAGTTCTTC.

This clonotype came up many times. The CDR3 DNA reads as TGTGCCAGCAGCTGGAGGGGACAGAACACTGAAGCTTTCTTT. Translating it yields CASSWRGQNTEAFF. The chain carries TRBV11-2 and TRBJ1-1, with a tentative D call TRBD1 (6 bases). The CDR3 runs 14 residues. The germline gives CDR1 SGHAT, CDR2 FQNNGV. The V gene lost 4 bases and the J gene lost 1 base, with 10 bases spanning the gap.

A few counts support this clonotype. This chain connects TRBV4-3 to TRBJ1-1, with a tentative D call TRBD1 (5 bases). Germline V gives CDR1 LGHNA, CDR2 YSLEER. V was trimmed by 1 base and J by 4 bases, leaving 13 bases between them. The CDR3 loop spans 15 amino acids. This CDR3 is CASSQVWGGVTEAFF. The CDR3 coding sequence is TGCGCCAGCAGCCAAGTGTGGGGAGGGGTCACTGAAGCTTTCTTT.

The rearrangement uses TRBV30 and TRBJ2-7; D unresolved. The length of the CDR3 is 13 residues. Germline V CDR1 and CDR2: GTSNPN, SVGIG (reference sequence). The ends were cut back, 2 bases at V and 5 bases at J, with 13 bases in the middle. CDR3 region: CAWSLSQAHEQYF. The CDR3 coding sequence is TGTGCCTGGAGTCTCTCCCAGGCCCACGAGCAGTACTTC. Together with reference TRBV30 and TRBJ2-7, the CDR3 gives the full variable domain: SQTIHQWPATLVQPVGSPLSLECTVEGTSNPNLYWYRQAAGRGLQLLFYSVGIGQISSEVPQNLSASRPQDRQFILSSKKLLLSDSGFYLCAWSLSQAHEQYFGPGTRLTVT.

The chain links TRBV12-3 or TRBV12-4 to TRBJ2-1; a weak D match, TRBD1 (5 bases). V lost 3 bases, J lost 6 bases, and 6 bases lay in between. This CDR3 comprises 12 residues. CDR3 loop: CASSFDSNEQFF. CDR3 sequence (DNA): TGTGCCAGCAGTTTCGACAGCAATGAGCAGTTCTTC.

As to this clonotype: One end of the junction fails to match germline, which may point to a read error. The J gene is TRBJ2-1, the V gene TRBV19; 7 nucleotides line up with TRBD2. Looked up from germline, CDR1 is LNHDA and CDR2 is SQIVND (reference sequence). The CDR3 totals 15 residues. CDR3 coding DNA: TGTGCCAGTAGCCCCTCGTGGGGGAGGGCCAATGGGCAGTTCTTC. Its protein is CASSPSWGRANGQFF.

The genes are TRBV6-4 and TRBJ2-2, with a tentative D call TRBD1 (5 bases). The V end was cut by 2 bases, the J end by 2 bases, with 12 bases between. There are 16 residues in the CDR3. Germline V lookup: CDR1 MRHNA, CDR2 SNTAGT. DNA of the CDR3: TGTGCCAGCAGTGACACCAGGACAAAAAACACCGGGGAGCTGTTTTTT. This sequence encodes CASSDTRTKNTGELFF.

This clonotype was counted many times. The chain links TRBV29-1 to TRBJ2-1; 14 bases match TRBD2. This CDR3 spans 17 amino acids. CDR1 SQVTM and CDR2 ANQGSEA come from the germline V gene. V lost 5 bases and J lost 3; bases outside the gene matches: 9. CDR3 DNA: TGCAGCGTTTCGGGACTAGCGGGAGAAGAAAACTACAATGAGCAGTTCTTC. The encoded protein is CSVSGLAGEENYNEQFF.

This clonotype was recorded at least ten times. This chain uses TRBV27 with TRBJ1-5; D might be TRBD1 (5 bases). V was pared by 3 bases and J by 6 bases, with 12 bases between. The length of the CDR3 is 14 residues. The germline gives CDR1 MNHEY, CDR2 SMNVEV (reference sequence). In DNA, the CDR3 is TGTGCCAGCAGTTTTTCAGGGTCCGGTCAGCCCCAGCATTTT. Its translation: CASSFSGSGQPQHF.

This clonotype was detected a few times. In nucleotides, the CDR3 is TGTGCCAGCAGCCCGGACAGAAACTCTGGAAACACCATATATTTT. Its protein product is CASSPDRNSGNTIYF. This rearrangement joins TRBV3-1 to TRBJ1-3; TRBD1 is a possible D gene (6 bases). This CDR3 is built from 15 residues. The germline V gene encodes CDR1 LGHDT and CDR2 YNNKEL (reference sequence). Trimming took 4 bases from V and 0 from J, leaving 10 bases between them.

Ten or more counts support this clonotype. The chain carries TRBV2 and TRBJ2-7; TRBD1 is a possible D gene (5 bases). The CDR3 has 13 residues. The germline gives CDR1 SNHLY, CDR2 FYNNEI. Trimming shortened V by 3 bases and J by 4 bases, and 10 bases separated the two germline ends. CDR3 nucleotides: TGTGCCAGCAGTGATCCCAACAGGTACGAGCAGTACTTC. Residues: CASSDPNRYEQYF.

The table lists this clonotype with a few counts. CDR3: CASSFAGTGTYEQYF. CDR3 sequence (DNA): TGTGCCAGCAGCTTCGCCGGGACAGGGACCTACGAGCAGTACTTC. This rearrangement joins TRBV7-2 to TRBJ2-7, with 9 bases matching TRBD1. The V gene's germline CDR1 is SGHTA and CDR2 FQGNSA. V lost 3 bases to trimming and J lost 2 bases; unmatched junction nucleotides: 5. The CDR3 runs to 15 residues. Complete variable domain (other parts from reference TRBV7-2 and TRBJ2-7): GAGVSQSPSNKVTEKGKDVELRCDPISGHTALYWYRQSLGQGLEFLIYFQGNSAPDKSGLPSDRFSAERTGGSVSTLTIQRTQQEDSAVYLCASSFAGTGTYEQYFGPGTRLTVT.

The rearrangement links TRBV2 to TRBJ2-2, with 12 positions matching TRBD2. The V gene end was trimmed by 6 bases and the J gene end by 0 bases; junction bases not matched to a gene: 5. Germline V gene sequence: CDR1 SNHLY, CDR2 FYNNEI. This CDR3 has 17 residues. CDR3 bases: TGTGCCAGCAGCTGGACTAGCGGGGACGCGAACACCGGGGAGCTGTTTTTT. It encodes CASSWTSGDANTGELFF.

Comments on this clonotype: A much larger clone sits a single nucleotide away, making a read error possible. This sequence joins TRBV6-2 or TRBV6-3 and TRBJ1-1; no reliable D call. This CDR3 contains 17 residues. Looked up from germline, CDR1 is MNHEY and CDR2 is SVGEGT. The DNA for the CDR3 is TGTGCCAGCACACCGGTTAGCGCAGGATTTATGAACACTGAAGCTTACTTT. Translating it yields CASTPVSAGFMNTEAYF.

This clonotype was seen at least ten times. The CDR3 is CSARERGELGAFF. The CDR3 nucleotides read TGCAGTGCTAGAGAGAGAGGAGAACTGGGGGCTTTCTTT. The chain is built from TRBV20-1 and TRBJ1-1, with no clear D. Trimming shortened V by 0 bases and J by 11 bases, and 16 bases separated the two germline ends. CDR1 is DFQATT, CDR2 SNEGSKA, per germline (reference sequence). CDR3 length: 13 residues.

The genes are TRBV5-6 and TRBJ2-1; 12 bases align to TRBD1. CDR1 SGHDT and CDR2 YYEEEE come from the germline V gene. V gave up 2 bases and J gave up 7 bases; unmatched junction bases: 4. The CDR3 has 15 amino acids. The CDR3 reads CASSFRDRGLNEQFF. CDR3 nucleotides: TGTGCCAGCAGCTTCCGGGACAGGGGGCTGAATGAGCAGTTCTTC.

This clonotype was seen only a few times. J is TRBJ2-5 and V is TRBV28, with 7 bases that match TRBD2. The germline V gene has CDR1 MDHEN and CDR2 SYDVKM. With 6 bases clipped from V and 1 base from J, the junction kept 8 bases outside the gene matches. CDR3 length equals 15 residues. The CDR3 here is CASSQRGVGQETQYF. The CDR3 nucleotides are TGTGCCAGCAGCCAACGGGGGGTGGGCCAAGAGACCCAGTACTTC.

The table lists this clonotype with a few counts. The rearrangement links TRBV6-5 to TRBJ2-2, with no clear D. V lost 3 bases and J lost 7, with 12 bases in between. Germline CDR1 is MNHEY and CDR2 is SVGAGI. The CDR3 sequence is 14 residues long. The CDR3 DNA follows: TGTGCCAGCAGTTATTCGACGGGTCACGGGGAGCTGTTTTTT. Amino acids: CASSYSTGHGELFF.

This clonotype has more than one count but fewer than ten. The V call is TRBV24-1, the J call TRBJ2-1; a possible D gene is TRBD1 (6 bases). CDR3 length: 16 residues. The V end was cut by 4 bases, the J end by 1 base, with 13 bases between. Germline V gene data show CDR1 as KGHDR and CDR2 as SFDVKD. DNA for the CDR3: TGTGCCACCAGTGACCTCGAACAGGGTTCCTACAATGAGCAGTTCTTC. This gives the protein CATSDLEQGSYNEQFF.

This clonotype was picked up many times. At one end the junction does not follow the germline gene, possibly because of a read error. The chain joins TRBV30 to TRBJ2-7, with D perhaps TRBD2 (6 bases). Germline V lookup: CDR1 GTSNPN, CDR2 SVGIG (reference sequence). The CDR3 consists of 11 residues. The CDR3, as DNA: TGTGCCTGGAGTCCCGGGGAGGTGGTGGTCTTC. Protein: CAWSPGEVVVF.

There are a few counts of this clonotype. The chain joins TRBV4-3 to TRBJ1-3; a weak D match, TRBD1 (6 bases). The CDR3 is 18 residues long. V lost 0 bases and J lost 0, with 15 bases in between. The germline gives CDR1 LGHNA, CDR2 YSLEER. CDR3 in DNA: TGCGCCAGCAGCCAAGATCGGGGGCAGAAGTTCTCTGGAAACACCATATATTTT. It encodes CASSQDRGQKFSGNTIYF.

This clonotype was seen a few times. The gene calls are TRBV7-9 and TRBJ2-5, with D hard to call. Germline values: CDR1 SEHNR, CDR2 FQNEAQ (reference sequence). This CDR3 comprises 14 residues. V was shortened by 5 bases and J by 3 bases, with 13 bases between the two germline ends. The CDR3 loop reads CASSLPRPKETQYF. DNA of the CDR3: TGTGCCAGCAGCCTGCCGCGCCCTAAAGAGACCCAGTACTTC. Together with reference TRBV7-9 and TRBJ2-5, the CDR3 gives the full variable domain: DTGVSQNPRHKITKRGQNVTFRCDPISEHNRLYWYRQTLGQGPEFLTYFQNEAQLEKSRLLSDRFSAERPKGSFSTLEIQRTEQGDSAMYLCASSLPRPKETQYFGPGTRLLVL.

This clonotype came up a few times. This chain uses TRBV27 with TRBJ1-2; 9 nucleotides agree with TRBD1. V gave up 6 bases and J gave up 7 bases; unmatched junction bases: 9. The CDR3 contains 14 residues. Germline V gives CDR1 MNHEY, CDR2 SMNVEV (reference sequence). The CDR3 is CASRTGTGSPGYTF. CDR3 in DNA: TGTGCCAGCAGGACCGGGACAGGGTCCCCTGGCTACACCTTC.